Shown below are 26 T cell receptor beta chains from a single sample sequenced in a study of neoadjuvant anti-PD-1 for oral cavity cancer (dated by TCRdb to the early 2020s). Library preparation used the immunoSEQ multiplex PCR assay. TCRdb took this table from immuneACCESS and kept in-frame rearrangements with V and J called. Such tables lack part of the clones; where checked against another copy, unresolved V genes explain under half of the gap, and the rest is unexplained. This sample holds 25,000 to 40,000 clones; around four fifths were observed only once. 3.4% of the sample goes to the ten largest clones. The time point label, read with the paper, signifies: after neoadjuvant nivolumab, at surgical resection. This sample comprised PBMCs, obtained after nivolumab (anti-PD-1) treatment. The receptors shown here come from a person aged 35 to 85 with oral cavity squamous cell carcinoma.

This chain links TRBV6-5 with TRBJ2-7, with 8 positions matching TRBD1. Germline lookup yields CDR1 MNHEY and CDR2 SVGAGI. The junction had 4 bases not matched to a gene; V was cut back by 0 bases and J by 0 bases. The CDR3 contains 16 residues. CDR3: CASSYSRDRLSYEQYF. DNA of the CDR3: TGTGCCAGCAGTTACTCCCGGGACAGGCTCTCCTACGAGCAGTACTTC.

This clone was observed a few times. The CDR3 protein is CASSFGDSGNTIYF. For the CDR3, the DNA is TGCGCCAGCAGCTTCGGGGACTCTGGAAACACCATATATTTT. This chain links TRBV5-1 with TRBJ1-3; D call uncertain. In germline, CDR1 is SGHRS, CDR2 YFSETQ. The V gene lost 2 bases and the J gene lost 0 bases, with 6 bases spanning the gap. CDR3 length equals 14 residues.

V usage is TRBV19 and J usage is TRBJ1-2, with D tentatively TRBD1 (5 bases). The CDR3 has 15 residues. V lost 8 bases and J 0 bases, leaving 16 bases between the germline ends. Germline-derived CDR1 and CDR2 are LNHDA and SQIVND (reference sequence). The CDR3 is CASWQGESSNYGYTF. CDR3 sequence (DNA): TGTGCCAGTTGGCAGGGCGAATCGTCTAACTATGGCTACACCTTC.

For the CDR3, the DNA is TGTGCCAGCAGTTTATTCTGGGCAGACCTTTTCACCGGGGAGCTGTTTTTT. Translation gives CASSLFWADLFTGELFF. The rearrangement uses TRBV28 and TRBJ2-2; D call uncertain. The CDR3 loop spans 17 amino acids. Germline V gene lookup returns CDR1 MDHEN and CDR2 SYDVKM. V was pared by 1 base and J by 4 bases, with 16 bases between.

This clone has only one observation. The chain uses TRBV2 and TRBJ2-2; perhaps TRBD1 as D (5 bases). The V and J ends lost 5 bases and 4 bases respectively, with 11 bases between them. From germline, CDR1 is SNHLY and CDR2 FYNNEI. CDR3 size: 14 residues. CDR3 protein: CASSIRQSTGELFF. Here the CDR3 DNA reads TGTGCCAGCAGTATACGACAGAGCACCGGGGAGCTGTTTTTT.

The chain links TRBV9 to TRBJ2-3; D not certain. The CDR3 covers 11 residues. The germline V gene has CDR1 SGDLS and CDR2 YYNGEE. Trimming stripped 3 bases from V and 5 bases from J, with 4 bases between. CDR3 loop: CASSDEDTQYF. Written as DNA, the CDR3 is TGTGCCAGCAGCGACGAAGATACGCAGTATTTT.

The rearrangement uses TRBV2 and TRBJ1-1, with 7 nucleotides matching TRBD1. From germline, CDR1 is SNHLY and CDR2 FYNNEI. With 3 bases clipped from V and 4 bases from J, the junction kept 5 bases outside the gene matches. The CDR3 loop spans 14 amino acids. For the CDR3, the DNA is TGTGCCAGCAGTGATTTTTCAGGGGGCACTGAAGCTTTCTTT. Translating it yields CASSDFSGGTEAFF.

The chain carries TRBV6-1 and TRBJ1-3, with D unclear. Trimming took 3 bases from V and 3 from J, leaving 3 bases between them. The CDR3 length is 12 residues. CDR1 and CDR2 from the germline V gene are MNHNS and SASEGT. CDR3 nucleotide sequence: TGTGCCAGCAGTGAGCTTGGAAACACCATATATTTT. Amino acids: CASSELGNTIYF.

The V and J genes are TRBV19 and TRBJ1-5; 9 bases are a match to TRBD1. The CDR3 has 15 residues. Germline CDR1 is LNHDA and CDR2 is SQIVND (reference sequence). V gave up 7 bases and J gave up 4 bases; unmatched junction bases: 8. The CDR3: CASTQGQGLNQPQHF. For the CDR3, the DNA is TGTGCCAGTACCCAGGGACAGGGTTTGAATCAGCCCCAGCATTTT.

The rearrangement links TRBV7-2 to TRBJ1-3; the match to TRBD1 covers 7 bases. J gave up 6 bases and V 5 bases, and 10 bases lay outside the gene matches. Per the germline V gene, CDR1 is SGHTA and CDR2 is FQGNSA. This CDR3 contains 15 residues. CDR3 amino acids: CASSRGTAGLNTIYF. The CDR3 nucleotides read TGTGCCAGCAGCCGAGGGACAGCCGGTTTAAACACCATATATTTT.

The genes are TRBV7-8 and TRBJ1-4; TRBD1 matches at 10 bases. Germline-derived CDR1 and CDR2 are SGHVS and FQNEAQ. The junction had 5 bases not matched to a gene; V was cut back by 2 bases and J by 8 bases. The CDR3 sequence is 15 residues long. In nucleotides, the CDR3 is TGTGCCAGCAGCTTACTGGACAGGGGGGGCGAAAAACTGTTTTTT. Protein product: CASSLLDRGGEKLFF.

CDR3 loop: CASSVVGSETSMSYNSPLHF. For the CDR3, the DNA is TGTGCCAGCAGCGTAGTCGGCTCAGAAACATCGATGTCCTATAATTCACCCCTCCACTTT. V and J are TRBV9 and TRBJ1-6; D not certain. This CDR3 contains 20 residues. Germline V gives CDR1 SGDLS, CDR2 YYNGEE. Trimming removed 0 bases at V and 1 base at J, with 20 bases between.

The chain has TRBV18 and TRBJ1-2; D gene ambiguous. Germline V gene sequence: CDR1 KGHSH, CDR2 LQKENI. Trimming shortened V by 6 bases and J by 4 bases, and 24 bases separated the two germline ends. CDR3 size: 17 residues. For the CDR3, the DNA is TGTGCCAGCTCTCACCAGTCGCCAGTACGGGCGTCCTATGGCTACACCTTC. Amino acid sequence: CASSHQSPVRASYGYTF.

The CDR3 DNA sequence: TGTGCCAGCAGCGTAGGGACAGGGACCGGCACCGGGGAGCTGTTTTTT. This sequence encodes CASSVGTGTGTGELFF. The V call is TRBV9, the J call TRBJ2-2, with 8 positions matching TRBD1. Germline CDR1 reads SGDLS; CDR2 reads YYNGEE. The CDR3 has 16 amino acids. V was pared by 0 bases and J by 4 bases, with 5 bases of the junction left unmatched.

The CDR3: CAMGQGNTGELFF. CDR3 nucleotide sequence: TGTGCCATGGGACAGGGAAATACCGGGGAGCTGTTTTTT. The chain employs TRBV10-3 and TRBJ2-2, with 9 bases identical to TRBD1. CDR1 is ENHRY and CDR2 is SYGVKD in the germline V gene. The CDR3 runs to 13 residues. After removal of 9 bases from V and 5 bases from J, the junction contained 4 bases not matched to a gene.

This rearrangement joins TRBV7-6 to TRBJ1-5; 7 positions match TRBD1. This CDR3 comprises 20 residues. V lost 1 base, J lost 0 bases, and 15 bases stayed unmatched. Germline CDR1 reads SGHVS; CDR2 reads FNYEAQ. CDR3 DNA: TGTGCCAGCAGCTTAGAAGCGTACAGGGGAGGGGGATATAGCAATCAGCCCCAGCATTTT. Protein: CASSLEAYRGGGYSNQPQHF.

This chain uses TRBV6-6 with TRBJ1-3, with TRBD1 as a possible D gene (5 bases). The CDR3 has 12 amino acids. Germline V gene data show CDR1 as MNHNY and CDR2 as SVGAGI (reference sequence). V lost 6 bases and J 4 bases, leaving 7 bases between the germline ends. Here the CDR3 reads CASRWGGNTIYF. The CDR3 coding sequence is TGTGCCAGCAGGTGGGGCGGAAACACCATATATTTT.

The rearrangement links TRBV19 to TRBJ2-1; 13 positions match TRBD2. This CDR3 comprises 16 residues. With 5 bases clipped from V and 5 bases from J, the junction kept 6 bases outside the gene matches. The V gene's germline CDR1 is LNHDA and CDR2 SQIVND (reference sequence). The CDR3 sequence: CASSVTSGGVNNEQFF. CDR3 coding DNA: TGTGCCAGTAGTGTAACTAGCGGGGGGGTCAACAATGAGCAGTTCTTC. Drawing the rest from reference TRBV19 and TRBJ2-1, the complete variable domain is DGGITQSPKYLFRKEGQNVTLSCEQNLNHDAMYWYRQDPGQGLRLIYYSQIVNDFQKGDIAEGYSVSREKKESFPLTVTSAQKNPTAFYLCASSVTSGGVNNEQFFGPGTRLTVL.

The chain uses TRBV7-2 and TRBJ1-2; D is unclear. The CDR3 totals 15 residues. Trimming cost V 5 bases and J 2 bases, with 15 bases left between them. Germline-derived CDR1 and CDR2 are SGHTA and FQGNSA. CDR3 protein: CASSRLITDNYGYTF. The DNA for the CDR3 is TGTGCCAGCAGCCGACTTATAACGGACAACTATGGCTACACCTTC.

The rearrangement links TRBV11-2 to TRBJ2-7; D uncertain. Looked up from germline, CDR1 is SGHAT and CDR2 is FQNNGV. The CDR3 consists of 14 residues. V was pared by 0 bases and J by 2 bases, with 8 bases between. CDR3 residues: CASSLEAGTYEQYF. The CDR3 bases are TGTGCCAGCAGCTTAGAGGCTGGCACCTACGAGCAGTACTTC.

The chain combines TRBV28 with TRBJ1-5; no clear D. The CDR3 contains 13 residues. The germline CDR1 and CDR2 sequences are MDHEN and SYDVKM. The V and J ends lost 2 bases and 4 bases respectively, with 6 bases between them. This CDR3 reads CASSLNRNQPQHF. CDR3 sequence (DNA): TGTGCCAGCAGTTTAAACAGAAATCAGCCCCAGCATTTT. Full variable domain (outside the CDR3, taken from reference TRBV28 and TRBJ1-5): DVKVTQSSRYLVKRTGEKVFLECVQDMDHENMFWYRQDPGLGLRLIYFSYDVKMKEKGDIPEGYSVSREKKERFSLILESASTNQTSMYLCASSLNRNQPQHFGDGTRLSIL.

The chain couples TRBV30 to TRBJ1-3; D uncertain. The CDR3 covers 16 residues. V dropped 1 base and J dropped 2 bases, with 15 bases sitting between them. From germline, CDR1 is GTSNPN and CDR2 SVGIG (reference sequence). The CDR3 here is CAWSAPELSTGNTIYF. In nucleotides, the CDR3 is TGTGCCTGGAGTGCCCCGGAACTCTCAACTGGAAACACCATATATTTT.

The rearrangement links TRBV5-5 to TRBJ1-6, with D uncertain. Germline CDR1 SGHKS, CDR2 YYEKEE (reference sequence). The CDR3 extends over 14 amino acids. Trimming took off 2 bases at V and 3 bases at J, with 6 bases between the two ends. CDR3: CASSFGLYNSPLHF. In nucleotides, the CDR3 is TGTGCCAGCAGCTTTGGGCTCTATAATTCACCCCTCCACTTT.

The chain combines TRBV10-1 with TRBJ2-1; D is perhaps TRBD2 (6 bases). V was cut by 0 bases and J by 3 bases, with 9 bases left in between. This CDR3 contains 15 residues. The germline V gene encodes CDR1 WNHNN and CDR2 SYGVQD (reference sequence). Here the CDR3 DNA reads TGCGCCAGCAGTGAGTCACGGGGAGGCTACAATGAGCAGTTCTTC. Encoded protein: CASSESRGGYNEQFF.

This rearrangement joins TRBV6-5 to TRBJ2-5; 9 nucleotides match TRBD1. The CDR3 has 15 residues. The J segment lost 5 bases and the V segment lost 6 bases, leaving 10 bases of the junction unmatched. The V gene's germline CDR1 is MNHEY and CDR2 SVGAGI. CDR3 residues: CASRRNTGGGETQYF. CDR3 nucleotide sequence: TGTGCCAGCAGGAGGAACACAGGGGGCGGGGAGACCCAGTACTTC.

J is TRBJ1-5 and V is TRBV6-5; TRBD1 aligns across 9 bases. Germline V CDR1 and CDR2: MNHEY, SVGAGI. Unmatched junction bases numbered 8, after V lost 2 bases and J lost 9 bases. The CDR3 is 15 residues long. In nucleotides, the CDR3 is TGTGCCAGCAGTTACCGGGACAGGGAAGACTGGCCCCAGCATTTT. Translated: CASSYRDREDWPQHF.